This T cell receptor beta chain was recorded in a study of blood T cell repertoires in COVID-19. Turning to the study itself: Both acute and convalescent COVID-19 samples were obtained from the United States, Italy and Spain. Sample material is recorded as cDNA or gDNA derived from T cells, B-cell-depleted T cells, or PBMCs.

CDR3 length equals 13 residues. Germline-derived CDR1 and CDR2 are LGHNA and YNFKEQ. The V gene lost 0 bases and the J gene lost 3 bases, with 5 bases spanning the gap. Seattle participants joined during active infection and were tracked over time. As originally analysed: Amplification with reference gene primers provided the estimates of nucleated cell counts. The protocol was immunoSEQ multiplex PCR, while the TCRdb copy is restricted to in-frame clones and leaves out a portion. V and J calls and clone size come straight from that table; D and trimming were deduced from the DNA. The sample holds more than 60,000 clones, about four fifths seen once. A remark on this clone: Other nucleotide sequences from this sample produce the same CDR3.

This clonotype originated in a man aged 50 to 59 with COVID-19, enrolled during active disease. The rearrangement uses TRBV4-2 and TRBJ1-1; the D gene is possibly TRBD1 (5 bases). Input material: peripheral blood. The CDR3, as DNA: TGTGCCAGCAGCCAAGACAGGGACACTGAAGCTTTCTTT. This gives the protein CASSQDRDTEAFF.